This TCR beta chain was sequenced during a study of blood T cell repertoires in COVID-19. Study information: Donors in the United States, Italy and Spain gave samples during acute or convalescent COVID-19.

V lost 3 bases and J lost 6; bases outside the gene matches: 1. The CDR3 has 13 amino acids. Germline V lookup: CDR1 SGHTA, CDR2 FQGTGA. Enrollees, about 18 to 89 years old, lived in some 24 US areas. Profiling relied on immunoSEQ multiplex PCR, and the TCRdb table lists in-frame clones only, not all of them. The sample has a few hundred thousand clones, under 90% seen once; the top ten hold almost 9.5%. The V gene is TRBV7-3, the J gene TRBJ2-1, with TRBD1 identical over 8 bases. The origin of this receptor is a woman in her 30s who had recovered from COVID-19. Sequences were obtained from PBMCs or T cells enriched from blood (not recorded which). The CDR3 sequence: CASSFGQGNEQFF. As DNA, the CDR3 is TGTGCCAGCAGCTTCGGACAGGGCAATGAGCAGTTCTTC.